The 27 T cell receptor beta chains below all came from one sample that was sequenced in a study of blood T cell repertoires in COVID-19. Assay used: immunoSEQ multiplex PCR; TCRdb lists only in-frame clones, some missing. The sample includes some 200,000 clones, about 91% of them seen just once. The specimen sequenced was peripheral blood. Receptors were obtained from a man younger than 45 with acute or convalescent COVID-19.

V and J are TRBV30 and TRBJ2-3; 9 bases match TRBD2. CDR3 size: 13 residues. Germline loops: CDR1 GTSNPN, CDR2 SVGIG (reference sequence). The DNA of the CDR3 is TGTGCACGCGGGAGGGGAATCACAGATACGCAGTATTTT. It is translated as CARGRGITDTQYF. The full variable domain, in which reference TRBV30 and TRBJ2-3 provide the parts outside the CDR3, is SQTIHQWPATLVQPVGSPLSLECTVEGTSNPNLYWYRQAAGRGLQLLFYSVGIGQISSEVPQNLSASRPQDRQFILSSKKLLLSDSGFYLCARGRGITDTQYFGPGTRLTVL.

This sequence joins TRBV7-9 and TRBJ2-1; D gene unclear. Trimming left V 5 bases short and J 6 bases short, with 11 bases between. CDR3 length: 13 residues. The germline gives CDR1 SEHNR, CDR2 FQNEAQ (reference sequence). Written as DNA, the CDR3 is TGTGCCAGCAGCGCAACTACCGTCAATGAGCAGTTCTTC. This codes for CASSATTVNEQFF. Combining the CDR3 with reference TRBV7-9 and TRBJ2-1 gives the whole variable domain DTGVSQNPRHKITKRGQNVTFRCDPISEHNRLYWYRQTLGQGPEFLTYFQNEAQLEKSRLLSDRFSAERPKGSFSTLEIQRTEQGDSAMYLCASSATTVNEQFFGPGTRLTVL.

This chain uses TRBV20-1 with TRBJ1-4; a weak D match, TRBD1 (5 bases). In germline, CDR1 is DFQATT, CDR2 SNEGSKA (reference sequence). This CDR3 has 11 residues. CDR3 residues: CAGGVGEKLFF. CDR3 bases: TGCGCGGGGGGGGTCGGTGAAAAACTGTTTTTT.

This sequence joins TRBV27 and TRBJ2-2; 7 bases are a match to TRBD1. V dropped 1 base and J dropped 5; count of bases not matched to a gene: 16. The length of the CDR3 is 19 residues. The germline gives CDR1 MNHEY, CDR2 SMNVEV (reference sequence). CDR3 residues: CASSLLFLSQDRNTGELFF. CDR3 bases: TGTGCCAGCAGTTTATTATTCCTGTCGCAGGACAGGAATACCGGGGAGCTGTTTTTT.

The rearrangement uses TRBV19 and TRBJ2-6; 8 bases match TRBD1. There are 21 residues in the CDR3. CDR1 is LNHDA, CDR2 SQIVND, per germline (reference sequence). Trimming took 2 bases from V and 0 from J; bases not matched to a gene: 15. CDR3 sequence reads: CASSIIARGLRASSGANVLTF. The CDR3 region has the DNA TGTGCCAGTAGTATAATAGCCAGGGGGCTACGAGCCTCCTCTGGGGCCAACGTCCTGACTTTC.

This clone appeared a single time. CDR3 sequence: CASSQQGVVTGELFF. Here the CDR3 DNA reads TGTGCCAGTAGTCAACAGGGGGTCGTCACCGGGGAGCTGTTTTTT. V and J are TRBV19 and TRBJ2-2; 8 bases agree with TRBD1. CDR3 length: 15 amino acids. The V gene end was trimmed by 5 bases and the J gene end by 4 bases; junction bases not matched to a gene: 6. Germline CDR1 is LNHDA and CDR2 is SQIVND (reference sequence).

The V and J genes are TRBV11-2 and TRBJ2-1, with 7 bases identical to TRBD2. Germline V CDR1 and CDR2: SGHAT, FQNNGV. The CDR3 contains 16 residues. The J segment lost 4 bases and the V segment lost 4 bases, leaving 10 bases of the junction unmatched. CDR3 in amino acids: CASSSQRETKYNEQFF. The CDR3 DNA follows: TGTGCCAGCAGCTCCCAGCGGGAAACGAAATACAATGAGCAGTTCTTC.

The chain uses TRBV11-3 and TRBJ2-1; 8 positions match TRBD1. The CDR3 length is 14 residues. V lost 4 bases to trimming and J lost 6 bases; unmatched junction nucleotides: 5. Germline lookup yields CDR1 SGHNT and CDR2 YENEEA. The CDR3 reads CASSSQGAPNEQFF. CDR3 bases: TGTGCCAGCAGCTCGCAGGGGGCCCCCAATGAGCAGTTCTTC.

This chain connects TRBV19 to TRBJ2-3, with 9 bases matching TRBD2. Germline trimming cut 8 bases from V and 3 bases from J; bases unmatched to any gene: 9. The CDR3 runs to 15 residues. Germline V gene data show CDR1 as LNHDA and CDR2 as SQIVND (reference sequence). The CDR3 protein is CASGIGTSPTDTQYF. In nucleotides, the CDR3 is TGTGCCAGTGGAATTGGGACTAGCCCTACAGATACGCAGTATTTT. The variable domain in full, completed from reference TRBV19 and TRBJ2-3, reads DGGITQSPKYLFRKEGQNVTLSCEQNLNHDAMYWYRQDPGQGLRLIYYSQIVNDFQKGDIAEGYSVSREKKESFPLTVTSAQKNPTAFYLCASGIGTSPTDTQYFGPGTRLTVL.

Only a few counts were recorded for this clone. The chain combines TRBV2 with TRBJ1-2; D unresolved. The CDR3 contains 14 residues. Germline V gene lookup returns CDR1 SNHLY and CDR2 FYNNEI. V shed 8 bases and J shed 5 bases, with 18 bases lying between them. CDR3 DNA: TGTGCCAGCGTGTTGAGTTTCGGGGTTTATGGCTACACCTTC. Amino acid sequence: CASVLSFGVYGYTF.

CDR3 sequence (DNA): TGCGCCAGCAGCTTATCCTTCGACAGCACCTATGGCTACACCTTC. Amino acids: CASSLSFDSTYGYTF. The chain couples TRBV5-1 to TRBJ1-2; the D gene is possibly TRBD1 (5 bases). The V end lost 2 bases, the J end lost 4 bases, and 15 bases lay between the germline ends. The CDR3 sequence is 15 residues long. Germline V gene data show CDR1 as SGHRS and CDR2 as YFSETQ.

This rearrangement joins TRBV30 to TRBJ2-7, with 7 bases identical to TRBD1. V was pared by 3 bases and J by 3 bases, with 2 bases of the junction left unmatched. The CDR3 is made up of 12 amino acids. Per germline, CDR1 GTSNPN and CDR2 SVGIG (reference sequence). The CDR3 region is CAWSRDSYEQYF. The CDR3 DNA reads TGTGCCTGGAGCCGGGACAGCTACGAGCAGTACTTC.

The J gene is TRBJ2-7, the V gene TRBV7-9, with D tentatively TRBD2 (7 bases). This CDR3 has 15 residues. Trimming pared 5 bases from V and 6 bases from J, leaving 20 bases between. Germline V gene data show CDR1 as SEHNR and CDR2 as FQNEAQ (reference sequence). The CDR3 region is CASSVQGREGLEQYF. DNA of the CDR3: TGTGCCAGCAGCGTACAGGGAAGGGAGGGACTCGAGCAGTACTTC. The full variable domain, with the rest looked up from reference TRBV7-9 and TRBJ2-7, is DTGVSQNPRHKITKRGQNVTFRCDPISEHNRLYWYRQTLGQGPEFLTYFQNEAQLEKSRLLSDRFSAERPKGSFSTLEIQRTEQGDSAMYLCASSVQGREGLEQYFGPGTRLTVT.

The chain couples TRBV30 to TRBJ2-5; no definite D call. The CDR3 totals 13 residues. V was cut by 1 base and J by 2 bases, with 8 bases left in between. Germline CDR1 and CDR2: GTSNPN and SVGIG (reference sequence). DNA for the CDR3: TGTGCCTGGAGTGCGCAGATTCAAGAGACCCAGTACTTC. This encodes CAWSAQIQETQYF.

This clone is a singleton in its sample. This rearrangement joins TRBV9 to TRBJ2-1, with D maybe TRBD2 (5 bases). Germline loops: CDR1 SGDLS, CDR2 YYNGEE. V was trimmed by 0 bases and J by 1 base, leaving 11 bases between them. The CDR3 consists of 16 residues. The CDR3 here is CASSVEGRRSYNEQFF. Written as DNA, the CDR3 is TGTGCCAGCAGCGTAGAGGGTCGGAGGTCCTACAATGAGCAGTTCTTC.

This sequence joins TRBV28 and TRBJ1-6; TRBD1 aligns across 8 bases. Germline-derived CDR1 and CDR2 are MDHEN and SYDVKM. V was pared by 4 bases and J by 6 bases, with 5 bases of the junction left unmatched. This CDR3 region has 15 residues. The CDR3 reads CASSSHTGGNSPLHF. CDR3 DNA: TGTGCCAGCAGTTCGCATACAGGGGGTAATTCACCCCTCCACTTT.

CDR3 sequence: CASSFKVAGLSTDTQYF. In nucleotides, the CDR3 is TGTGCCAGCAGCTTCAAAGTAGCGGGACTTAGCACAGATACGCAGTATTTT. The V gene is TRBV7-3, the J gene TRBJ2-3, with 8 bases lining up with TRBD2. Germline lookup yields CDR1 SGHTA and CDR2 FQGTGA. V dropped 3 bases and J dropped 0; count of bases not matched to a gene: 8. The CDR3 totals 17 residues.

This clone was seen a single time. The chain joins TRBV7-3 to TRBJ2-1; 9 bases align to TRBD2. CDR3 length: 14 amino acids. Per the germline V gene, CDR1 is SGHTA and CDR2 is FQGTGA. V shed 2 bases, J shed 6 bases, and the junction held 2 bases outside the gene matches. The CDR3 protein is CASSLAGGGNEQFF. The CDR3 nucleotides are TGTGCCAGCAGCTTAGCGGGAGGGGGCAATGAGCAGTTCTTC.

This rearrangement joins TRBV6-1 to TRBJ2-7; TRBD1 might be the D (6 bases). Trimming removed 1 base from V and 5 bases from J, with 18 bases in between. The CDR3 runs to 16 residues. The germline V gene has CDR1 MNHNS and CDR2 SASEGT. In DNA, the CDR3 is TGTGCCAGCAGTGAAGGTCGTCAGGGATGGGACAACGAGCAGTACTTC. Translation: CASSEGRQGWDNEQYF.

The chain combines TRBV29-1 with TRBJ2-7, with TRBD1 matching 8 bases. The CDR3 consists of 12 residues. Germline V gene data show CDR1 as SQVTM and CDR2 as ANQGSEA. V was clipped by 7 bases and J by 6 bases; unmatched bases: 8. Here the CDR3 reads CSGQTGVGEQYF. CDR3 DNA: TGCAGCGGGCAGACAGGGGTGGGCGAGCAGTACTTC.

The gene calls are TRBV4-2 and TRBJ1-1, with D possibly TRBD1 on 5 matching bases. Trimming took off 2 bases at V and 8 bases at J, with 12 bases between the two ends. Germline V gives CDR1 LGHNA, CDR2 YNFKEQ. The CDR3 extends over 13 amino acids. For the CDR3, the DNA is TGTGCCAGCAGCCAACTCCTCGCAGGGGAAGCTTTCTTT. It specifies CASSQLLAGEAFF.

The CDR3 DNA follows: TGTGCCACCAGTGATGTCAGGACTAGTGAAGAGCAGTACTTC. Its protein product is CATSDVRTSEEQYF. The V gene is TRBV24-1, the J gene TRBJ2-7; TRBD2 aligns across 7 bases. The germline CDR1 and CDR2 sequences are KGHDR and SFDVKD. The CDR3 covers 14 residues. Germline trimming cut 3 bases from V and 7 bases from J; bases unmatched to any gene: 8.

The J gene is TRBJ2-2, the V gene TRBV11-2; TRBD1 might be the D (5 bases). The CDR3 sequence is 13 residues long. Germline loops: CDR1 SGHAT, CDR2 FQNNGV. Trimming shortened V by 4 bases and J by 6 bases, and 9 bases separated the two germline ends. CDR3 sequence reads: CASSSSGPGELFF. The CDR3 DNA follows: TGTGCCAGCAGCTCCTCAGGGCCCGGGGAGCTGTTTTTT. The full variable domain, completed using reference TRBV11-2 and TRBJ2-2, is EAGVAQSPRYKIIEKRQSVAFWCNPISGHATLYWYQQILGQGPKLLIQFQNNGVVDDSQLPKDRFSAERLKGVDSTLKIQPAKLEDSAVYLCASSSSGPGELFFGEGSRLTVL.

The CDR3 nucleotides read TGTGCCAGCAAGTGGACAGGGGGCCCCTACGAGCAGTACTTC. As protein: CASKWTGGPYEQYF. This chain links TRBV2 with TRBJ2-7; 11 nucleotides agree with TRBD1. Germline V CDR1 and CDR2: SNHLY, FYNNEI. The CDR3 loop spans 14 amino acids. Trimming took 7 bases from V and 2 from J; bases not matched to a gene: 4.

This clone was seen a single time. The chain carries TRBV4-2 and TRBJ2-7, with 11 bases that match TRBD2. Germline V gene lookup returns CDR1 LGHNA and CDR2 YNFKEQ. The CDR3 extends over 17 amino acids. V lost 0 bases and J lost 3; bases outside the gene matches: 7. CDR3 DNA sequence: TGTGCCAGCAGCCAAGAAGGGCTAGCGGGGGGATACTACGAGCAGTACTTC. Translating it yields CASSQEGLAGGYYEQYF.

This clone was counted a single time. The chain carries TRBV7-9 and TRBJ2-1, with 7 bases identical to TRBD1. V lost 9 bases to trimming and J lost 7 bases; unmatched junction nucleotides: 3. Germline values: CDR1 SEHNR, CDR2 FQNEAQ (reference sequence). CDR3 length equals 11 residues. The CDR3 DNA follows: TGTGCCAGATCGGACAGGAATGAGCAGTTCTTC. It is translated as CARSDRNEQFF.

The V gene is TRBV7-3, the J gene TRBJ2-3; the D gene is possibly TRBD1 (6 bases). The ends were cut back, 5 bases at V and 4 bases at J, with 22 bases in the middle. The CDR3 contains 17 residues. The germline V gene has CDR1 SGHTA and CDR2 FQGTGA. The CDR3 is CASSPGPGRGTADTQYF. The CDR3 DNA is TGTGCCAGCAGCCCGGGCCCCGGCAGGGGCACGGCAGATACGCAGTATTTT.